This is a list of T cell receptor beta chains from one sample in a study of T cell repertoires and leukemia-associated antigens. TCRdb called the 5' RACE reads again in MiXCR, with one record for every CDR3 protein. Of around 9,400 distinct CDR3 sequences in the sample, 40% to 45% were seen once. The antigens for these receptors are not known. Sequencing was done on a sample of CD3+ T cells sorted from blood and cultured. The receptor source for this set is a female donor in good health. Both conserved end residues are part of each CDR3. The D gene is left open where the match is weak. For some rows the clone size is stated as once, few or many, or as a class when expanded; others skip it.

.	17	many	TRBV15	TRBJ2-6	CATSRVGMNSGANVLTF	TGTGCCACCAGCAGAGTGGGCATGAACTCTGGGGCCAACGTCCTGACTTTC
TRBD1	16	medium-sized	TRBV5-1	TRBJ2-3	CASSPGPGQSTDTQYF	TGCGCCAGCAGCCCGGGACCGGGACAGAGCACAGATACGCAGTATTTT
.	14	few	TRBV20-1	TRBJ1-3	CSARGSSLGNTIYF	TGCAGTGCTAGAGGAAGCAGTCTTGGAAACACCATATATTTT
.	11	few	TRBV25-1	TRBJ1-1	CASSWGFEAFF	TGTGCCAGCAGTTGGGGGTTTGAAGCTTTCTTT
TRBD2	14	.	TRBV20-1	TRBJ2-7	CSAESLAGVYEQYF	TGCAGTGCTGAATCCCTAGCGGGAGTGTACGAGCAGTACTTC
.	13	few	TRBV3-1	TRBJ2-7	CASSQGVGGTQYF	TGTGCCAGCAGCCAAGGCGTGGGCGGGACGCAGTACTTC
TRBD1	15	few	TRBV12-3/TRBV12-4	TRBJ1-5	CASSPGQASNQPQHF	TGTGCCAGCAGCCCGGGACAGGCGAGCAATCAGCCCCAGCATTTT
TRBD2	15	few	TRBV10-2	TRBJ2-3	CATSPTSGRIDTQYF	TGCGCCACCTCCCCCACTAGCGGGAGAATAGATACGCAGTATTTT
TRBD2	14	.	TRBV20-1	TRBJ2-4	CSGTSGRLYDIQYF	TGCAGTGGCACTAGCGGGAGGCTTTATGACATTCAGTACTTC
TRBD2	15	.	TRBV5-1	TRBJ2-1	CASSLEGLASDEQFF	TGCGCCAGCAGCTTGGAGGGACTAGCGAGCGATGAGCAGTTCTTC
.	13	few	TRBV7-3	TRBJ2-3	CASRETSTDTQYF	TGTGCCAGCAGGGAGACGAGCACAGATACGCAGTATTTT
.	14	many	TRBV24-1	TRBJ2-5	CATSDQDKSETQYF	TGTGCCACCAGTGATCAGGATAAATCGGAGACCCAGTACTTC
.	13	medium-sized	TRBV6-1	TRBJ2-7	CASSPGQPYEQYF	TGTGCCAGCAGCCCGGGACAACCCTACGAGCAGTACTTC
.	12	medium-sized	TRBV5-4	TRBJ2-2	CASSLDGKGVLF	TGTGCCAGCAGCTTGGACGGGAAGGGGGTGCTTTTT
.	15	medium-sized	TRBV10-3	TRBJ1-1	CAISEQNTGKKAAFF	TGTGCCATCAGTGAGCAAAATACAGGGAAGAAGGCAGCTTTCTTT
TRBD2	18	few	TRBV5-6	TRBJ2-2	CASSLRGGRAYDTGELFF	TGTGCCAGCAGCCTCCGTGGCGGGAGGGCCTATGACACCGGGGAGCTGTTTTTT
.	15	medium-sized	TRBV20-1	TRBJ2-5	CSASVGTGNQETQYF	TGCAGTGCTAGTGTGGGAACAGGGAATCAAGAGACCCAGTACTTC
TRBD2	14	.	TRBV20-1	TRBJ2-5	CSAREGLGVETQYF	TGCAGTGCTAGAGAGGGACTAGGGGTTGAGACCCAGTACTTC
TRBD1	16	.	TRBV7-9	TRBJ2-1	CASSQKGQFSYNEQFF	TGTGCCAGCAGCCAGAAGGGACAGTTTTCCTACAATGAGCAGTTCTTC
TRBD2	13	.	TRBV9	TRBJ2-2	CASRREDTGELFF	TGTGCCAGCCGGCGGGAGGACACCGGGGAGCTGTTTTTT
.	16	.	TRBV5-1	TRBJ2-3	CASSLGGLTSTDTQYF	TGCGCCAGCAGCTTGGGAGGACTAACTAGCACAGATACGCAGTATTTT
.	13	few	TRBV24-1	TRBJ1-1	CATRGTSYTEAFF	TGTGCCACCCGCGGAACCTCATACACTGAAGCTTTCTTT